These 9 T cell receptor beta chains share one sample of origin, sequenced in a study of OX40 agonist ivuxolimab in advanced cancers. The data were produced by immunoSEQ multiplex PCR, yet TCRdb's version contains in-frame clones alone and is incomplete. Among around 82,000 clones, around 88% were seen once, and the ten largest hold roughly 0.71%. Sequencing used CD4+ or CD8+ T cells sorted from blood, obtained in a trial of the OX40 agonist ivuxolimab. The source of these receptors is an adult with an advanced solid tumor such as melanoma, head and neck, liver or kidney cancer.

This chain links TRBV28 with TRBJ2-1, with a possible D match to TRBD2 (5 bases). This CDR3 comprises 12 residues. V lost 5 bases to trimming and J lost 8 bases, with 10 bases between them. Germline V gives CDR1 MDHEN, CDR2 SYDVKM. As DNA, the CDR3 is TGTGCCAGCAGTCCACGAGCGGATGAGCAGTTCTTC. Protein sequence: CASSPRADEQFF.

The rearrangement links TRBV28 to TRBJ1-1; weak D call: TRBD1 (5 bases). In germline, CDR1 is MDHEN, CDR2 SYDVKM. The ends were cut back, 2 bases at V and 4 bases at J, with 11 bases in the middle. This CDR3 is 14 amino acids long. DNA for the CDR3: TGTGCCAGCAGTTTAAACAGGCGGGGCACTGAAGCTTTCTTT. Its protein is CASSLNRRGTEAFF.

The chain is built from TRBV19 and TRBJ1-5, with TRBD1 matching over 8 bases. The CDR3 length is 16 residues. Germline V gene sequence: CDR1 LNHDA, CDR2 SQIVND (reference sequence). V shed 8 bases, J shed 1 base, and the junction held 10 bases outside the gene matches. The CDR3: CASSTQGAPSNQPQHF. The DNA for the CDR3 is TGTGCCAGTTCAACCCAGGGGGCGCCGAGCAATCAGCCCCAGCATTTT.

Here the CDR3 DNA reads TGCGCCAGCAGTAGCGGGAGGGTAACCTACGAGCAGTACTTC. It is translated as CASSSGRVTYEQYF. V and J are TRBV5-1 and TRBJ2-7; 11 positions match TRBD2. Germline V lookup: CDR1 SGHRS, CDR2 YFSETQ. The CDR3 runs to 14 residues. V dropped 5 bases and J dropped 2; count of bases not matched to a gene: 3.

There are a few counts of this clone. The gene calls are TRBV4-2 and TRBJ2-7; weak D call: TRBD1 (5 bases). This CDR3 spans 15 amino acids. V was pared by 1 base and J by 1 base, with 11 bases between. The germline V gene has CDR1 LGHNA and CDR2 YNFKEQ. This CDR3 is CASSQAQGSSYEQYF. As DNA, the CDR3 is TGTGCCAGCAGCCAAGCTCAGGGTAGTTCCTACGAGCAGTACTTC.

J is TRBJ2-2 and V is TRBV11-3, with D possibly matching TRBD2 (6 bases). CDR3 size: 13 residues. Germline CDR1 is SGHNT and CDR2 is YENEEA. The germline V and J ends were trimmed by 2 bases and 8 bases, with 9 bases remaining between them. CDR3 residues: CASSLTGDGELFF. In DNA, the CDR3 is TGTGCCAGCAGCTTAACGGGAGATGGGGAGCTGTTTTTT.

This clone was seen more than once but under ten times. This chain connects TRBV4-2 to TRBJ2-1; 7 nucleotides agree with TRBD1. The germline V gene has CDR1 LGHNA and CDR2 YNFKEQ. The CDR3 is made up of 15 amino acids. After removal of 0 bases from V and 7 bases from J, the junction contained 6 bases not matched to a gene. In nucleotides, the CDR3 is TGTGCCAGCAGCCAAGATTTTACCAGGGGGAATGAGCAGTTCTTC. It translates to CASSQDFTRGNEQFF.

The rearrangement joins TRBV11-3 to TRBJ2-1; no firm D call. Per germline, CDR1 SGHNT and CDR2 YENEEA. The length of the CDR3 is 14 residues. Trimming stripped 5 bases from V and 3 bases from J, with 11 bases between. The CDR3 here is CASSQEPNYNEQFF. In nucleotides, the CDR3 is TGTGCCAGCAGCCAAGAACCGAACTACAATGAGCAGTTCTTC.

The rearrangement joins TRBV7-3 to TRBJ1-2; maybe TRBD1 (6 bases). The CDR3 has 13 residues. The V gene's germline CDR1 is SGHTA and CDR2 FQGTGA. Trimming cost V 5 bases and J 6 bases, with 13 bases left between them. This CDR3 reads CASSPTGRDGYTF. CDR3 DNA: TGTGCCAGCAGCCCCACAGGGAGAGATGGCTACACCTTC. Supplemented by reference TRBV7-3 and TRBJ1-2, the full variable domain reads GAGVSQTPSNKVTEKGKYVELRCDPISGHTALYWYRQSLGQGPEFLIYFQGTGAADDSGLPNDRFFAVRPEGSVSTLKIQRTERGDSAVYLCASSPTGRDGYTFGSGTRLTVV.